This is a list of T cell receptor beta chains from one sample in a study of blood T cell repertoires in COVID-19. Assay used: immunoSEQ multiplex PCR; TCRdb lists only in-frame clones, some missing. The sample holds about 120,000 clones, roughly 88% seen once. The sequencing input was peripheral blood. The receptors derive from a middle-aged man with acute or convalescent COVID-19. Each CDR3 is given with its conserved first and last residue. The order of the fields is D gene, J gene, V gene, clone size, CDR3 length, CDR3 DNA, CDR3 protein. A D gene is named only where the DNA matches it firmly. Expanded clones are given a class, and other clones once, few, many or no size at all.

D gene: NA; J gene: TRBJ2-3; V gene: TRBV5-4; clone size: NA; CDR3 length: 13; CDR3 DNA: TGTGCCAGCAGCTTGGGCCAGGGGGATACGCAGTATTTT; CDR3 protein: CASSLGQGDTQYF
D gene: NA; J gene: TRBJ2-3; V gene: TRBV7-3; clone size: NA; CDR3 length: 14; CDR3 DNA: TGTGCCAGCAGCCCGGGATACAGCACAGATACGCAGTATTTT; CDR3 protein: CASSPGYSTDTQYF
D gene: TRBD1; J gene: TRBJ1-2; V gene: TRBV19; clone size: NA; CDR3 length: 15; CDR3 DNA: TGTGCCAGTAGTATAGACCGACAGGGAGACAATGGCTACACCTTC; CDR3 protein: CASSIDRQGDNGYTF
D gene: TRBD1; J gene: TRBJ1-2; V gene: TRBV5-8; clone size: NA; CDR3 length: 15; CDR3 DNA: TGTGCCAGCAGCCAAGACAGGGCCGCTAACTATGGCTACACCTTC; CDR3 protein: CASSQDRAANYGYTF
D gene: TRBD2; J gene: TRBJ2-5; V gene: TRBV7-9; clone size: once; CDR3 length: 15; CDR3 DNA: TGTGCCAGCAGCCCCGGACTAGCGGGGTCTGAGACCCAGTACTTC; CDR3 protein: CASSPGLAGSETQYF
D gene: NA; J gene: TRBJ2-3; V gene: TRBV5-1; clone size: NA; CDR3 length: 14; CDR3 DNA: TGCGCCAGCAGCTTGGAGAGGCACCCAGATACGCAGTATTTT; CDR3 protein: CASSLERHPDTQYF
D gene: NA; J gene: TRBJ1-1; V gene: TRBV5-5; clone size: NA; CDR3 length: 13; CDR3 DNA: TGTGCCAGCAGCTTGGGGCAGTTGACTGAAGCTTTCTTT; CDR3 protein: CASSLGQLTEAFF
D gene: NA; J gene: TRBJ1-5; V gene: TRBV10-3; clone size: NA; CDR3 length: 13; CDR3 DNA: TGTGCCATCAGTGGCGGAAGCAATCAGCCCCAGCATTTT; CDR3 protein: CAISGGSNQPQHF
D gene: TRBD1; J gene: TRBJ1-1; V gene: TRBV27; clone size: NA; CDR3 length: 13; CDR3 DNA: TGTGCCAGCAGTCCATGGACAGGGGCTGAAGCTTTCTTT; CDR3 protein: CASSPWTGAEAFF
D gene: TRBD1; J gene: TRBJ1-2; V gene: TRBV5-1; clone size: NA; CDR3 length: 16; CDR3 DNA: TGCGCCAGCAGCTTGGGGGCCACAGGGGTGGGGTATGGCTACACCTTC; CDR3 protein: CASSLGATGVGYGYTF
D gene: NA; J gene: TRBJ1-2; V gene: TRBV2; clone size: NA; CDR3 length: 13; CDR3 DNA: TGTGCCACCTGGACACGGGGGGACTATGGCTACACCTTC; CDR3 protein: CATWTRGDYGYTF
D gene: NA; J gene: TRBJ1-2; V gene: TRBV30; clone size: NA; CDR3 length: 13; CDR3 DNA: TGTGCCTGGAATAACCCGGGGTACTATGGCTACACCTTC; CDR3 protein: CAWNNPGYYGYTF
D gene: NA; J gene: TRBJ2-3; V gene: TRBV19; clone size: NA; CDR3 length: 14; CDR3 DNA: TGTGCCAGTAGTAGAGGCGGTTACACAGATACGCAGTATTTT; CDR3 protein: CASSRGGYTDTQYF
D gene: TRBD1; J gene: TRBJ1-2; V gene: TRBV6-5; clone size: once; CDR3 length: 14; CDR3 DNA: TGTGCCAGCAGTCGGGACAGTGGAAACTATGGCTACACCTTC; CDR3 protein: CASSRDSGNYGYTF
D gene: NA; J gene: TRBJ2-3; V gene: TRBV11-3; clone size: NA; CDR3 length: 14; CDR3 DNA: TGTGCCAGCAGCGCGAGGGGGGGGGCCGATACGCAGTATTTT; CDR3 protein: CASSARGGADTQYF
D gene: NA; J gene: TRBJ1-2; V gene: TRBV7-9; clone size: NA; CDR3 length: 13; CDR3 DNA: TGTGCCAGCGTCCGGGATTCTAACTATGGCTACACCTTC; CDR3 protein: CASVRDSNYGYTF
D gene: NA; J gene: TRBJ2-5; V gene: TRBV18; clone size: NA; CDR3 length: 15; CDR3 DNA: TGTGCCAGCTCACCACGTAGTGAGGGCTCGGAGACCCAGTACTTC; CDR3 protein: CASSPRSEGSETQYF
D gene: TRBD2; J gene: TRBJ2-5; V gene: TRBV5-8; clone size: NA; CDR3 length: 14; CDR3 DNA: TGTGCCAGCAGCCCGTGGACTAGACAAGAGACCCAGTACTTC; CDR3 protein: CASSPWTRQETQYF
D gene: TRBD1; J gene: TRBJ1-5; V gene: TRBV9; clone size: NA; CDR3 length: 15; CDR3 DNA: TGTGCCAGCAGCTCAGGACAGGGAAGGGATCAGCCCCAGCATTTT; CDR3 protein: CASSSGQGRDQPQHF
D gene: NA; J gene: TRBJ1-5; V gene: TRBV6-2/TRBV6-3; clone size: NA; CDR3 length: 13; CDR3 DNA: TGTGCCAGCAGCCTCAGTTACAGGGCGCCCCAGCATTTT; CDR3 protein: CASSLSYRAPQHF
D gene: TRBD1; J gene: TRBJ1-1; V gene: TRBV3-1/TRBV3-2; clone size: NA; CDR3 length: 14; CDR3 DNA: TGTGCCAGCAGCCCTGGACAGGGGAACACTGAAGCTTTCTTT; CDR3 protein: CASSPGQGNTEAFF
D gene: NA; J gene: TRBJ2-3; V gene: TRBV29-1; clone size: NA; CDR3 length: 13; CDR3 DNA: TGCAGCGTTGGGTGGGAGAGGGCAGATACGCAGTATTTT; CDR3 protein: CSVGWERADTQYF
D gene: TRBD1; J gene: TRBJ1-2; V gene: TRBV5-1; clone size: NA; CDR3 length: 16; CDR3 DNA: TGCGCCAGCAGCCTTATAGACAGGGGACACGGCTATGGCTACACCTTC; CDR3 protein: CASSLIDRGHGYGYTF
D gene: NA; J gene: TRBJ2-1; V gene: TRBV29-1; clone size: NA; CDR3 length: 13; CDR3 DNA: TGCAGCGGCAGGGGTTCTAATTACAATGAGCAGTTCTTC; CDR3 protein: CSGRGSNYNEQFF
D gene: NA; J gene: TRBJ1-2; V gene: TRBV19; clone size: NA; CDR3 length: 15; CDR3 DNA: TGTGCCAGTAGTATCTTTCCAGGGGCTAACTATGGCTACACCTTC; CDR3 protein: CASSIFPGANYGYTF
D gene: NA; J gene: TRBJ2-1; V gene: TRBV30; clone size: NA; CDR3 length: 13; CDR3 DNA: TGTGCCTGGAGTGTACTTCTTATCGGTGAGCAGTTCTTC; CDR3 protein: CAWSVLLIGEQFF